This TCR beta chain was found in a study of human T cells and chemical hapten exposure. Whole-study context: The study sensitized with 2% DPC on a roughly 2 cm by roughly 2 cm patch of upper inner arm skin. The patient population, which was mostly female, had alopecia areata, totalis or universalis.

V was shortened by 0 bases and J by 7 bases, with 4 bases between the two germline ends. This CDR3 spans 12 amino acids. Germline CDR1 reads LGHDT; CDR2 reads YNNKEL (reference sequence). Regarding time point: pre-sensitization, week 0. The treatment denotes: therapeutic diphenylcyclopropenone sensitization with weekly scalp DPC. MiXCR was run by TCRdb on the RACE reads, yielding one entry per CDR3 protein. The sample lists 65,000 to 70,000 distinct CDR3 sequences, roughly 11% occurring once. This clonotype was recorded a few times. The antigen is unknown. General study findings and limits: DPC sensitization produced no change in TCRs with frequency above 1 in 1000. Counts of expanded TCRs (at PT1) showed a positive correlation with patch test score.

The sequence derives from a woman aged 45 to 65 with alopecia areata. Some clones in this sample may be carry-over from other donors' samples. The sample here was whole blood, taken in connection with sensitization to the hapten diphenylcyclopropenone (DPC). This rearrangement joins TRBV3-1 to TRBJ2-1, with D unclear. This chain's CDR3 is CASSQDANEQFF. CDR3 coding DNA: TGTGCCAGCAGCCAAGATGCGAATGAGCAGTTCTTC.